One sample yielded the 20 T cell receptor beta chains listed below, sequenced in a study of T-cell memory formation after mild COVID-19. TCRdb called the 5' RACE reads again in MiXCR, with one record for every CDR3 protein. In the table there are almost 250,000 distinct CDR3 sequences, just over 15% of which are singletons. Sequencing input: PBMCs or a T cell subset sorted from them (not recorded which). Receptors were obtained from an adult woman who had mild COVID-19 (a few samples of this study predate the infection). Cell type and time point are not known.

This clonotype came up a few times. The chain combines TRBV2 with TRBJ1-2; D may be TRBD1 (6 bases). Germline V gene lookup returns CDR1 SNHLY and CDR2 FYNNEI. The CDR3 is made up of 14 amino acids. Trimming shortened V by 7 bases and J by 10 bases, and 22 bases separated the two germline ends. CDR3 bases: TGTGCCAGCACCATAATGACAGGCGCCGGTCACTACACCTTC. This sequence encodes CASTIMTGAGHYTF.

This rearrangement joins TRBV7-8 to TRBJ2-2, with TRBD1 as a possible D gene (5 bases). CDR3 length: 14 amino acids. Trimming stripped 5 bases from V and 0 bases from J, with 7 bases between. Germline CDR1 SGHVS, CDR2 FQNEAQ. For the CDR3, the DNA is TGTGCCAGCAGCCGGACATCGAACACCGGGGAGCTGTTTTTT. Its translation is CASSRTSNTGELFF.

This clonotype was observed a handful of times. The chain has TRBV7-9 and TRBJ2-3; 14 bases align to TRBD2. In germline, CDR1 is SEHNR, CDR2 FQNEAQ (reference sequence). This CDR3 spans 16 amino acids. V gave up 1 base and J gave up 6 bases; unmatched junction bases: 3. The CDR3 DNA reads TGTGCCAGCAGCTTAGGGACTAGCGGGAGGACCGATACGCAGTATTTT. It yields the protein CASSLGTSGRTDTQYF.

The chain recombines TRBV20-1 with TRBJ1-2, with 9 bases fitting TRBD1. The germline CDR1 and CDR2 sequences are DFQATT and SNEGSKA (reference sequence). The V segment lost 7 bases and the J segment 2 bases; nucleotides outside the gene matches: 11. The CDR3 extends over 15 amino acids. The CDR3 spells CSVIPTTGGNYGYTF. For the CDR3, the DNA is TGCAGTGTTATCCCTACGACAGGGGGAAACTATGGCTACACCTTC.

The V and J genes are TRBV5-4 and TRBJ2-7; TRBD1 aligns across 7 bases. From germline, CDR1 is SGHNT and CDR2 YYREEE (reference sequence). The CDR3 length is 16 residues. V lost 4 bases and J lost 0; bases outside the gene matches: 10. The CDR3 sequence: CASSPLAGQASYEQYF. The CDR3 coding sequence is TGTGCCAGCAGCCCCCTCGCAGGACAGGCCTCCTACGAGCAGTACTTC.

This clonotype came up a few times. The chain has TRBV11-2 and TRBJ2-5; no definite D call. The ends were cut back, 8 bases at V and 4 bases at J, with 11 bases in the middle. The length of the CDR3 is 12 residues. From germline, CDR1 is SGHAT and CDR2 FQNNGV. DNA of the CDR3: TGTGCCAGCGAGTTTAAGGGAGAGACCCAGTACTTC. Translating gives CASEFKGETQYF.

The sample holds a few counts of this clonotype. The V gene is TRBV7-9, the J gene TRBJ1-4; 10 bases are a match to TRBD1. The length of the CDR3 is 14 residues. CDR1 SEHNR and CDR2 FQNEAQ come from the germline V gene (reference sequence). V gave up 4 bases and J gave up 5 bases; unmatched junction bases: 1. CDR3 in DNA: TGTGCCAGCAGCTCGGGACAGGGGAATGAAAAACTGTTTTTT. Translating it yields CASSSGQGNEKLFF.

The chain uses TRBV25-1 and TRBJ1-1; 10 bases are a match to TRBD1. J was trimmed by 6 bases and V by 5 bases; bases with no gene match: 18. In germline, CDR1 is MGHDK, CDR2 SYGVNS. This CDR3 has 18 amino acids. CDR3 protein: CASSRGLPGQGFGPEAFF. DNA for the CDR3: TGTGCCAGCAGTCGGGGTTTACCGGGACAGGGGTTCGGCCCTGAAGCTTTCTTT.

The V call is TRBV5-1, the J call TRBJ1-5; possibly TRBD1 for D (5 bases). The CDR3 contains 15 residues. V lost 0 bases and J lost 0, with 7 bases in between. CDR1 is SGHRS, CDR2 YFSETQ, per germline. Here the CDR3 reads CASSLGGDSNQPQHF. Here the CDR3 DNA reads TGCGCCAGCAGCTTGGGGGGGGATAGCAATCAGCCCCAGCATTTT.

The V gene is TRBV6-5, the J gene TRBJ2-7; D may be TRBD1 (6 bases). This CDR3 is 13 amino acids long. Germline assignment: CDR1 MNHEY and CDR2 SVGAGI. Trimming removed 6 bases at V and 10 bases at J, with 19 bases between. In DNA, the CDR3 is TGTGCCAGCAGCCCAAACCCCCCGGGACACCAGTACTTC. Its translation is CASSPNPPGHQYF.

This clonotype turned up a few times. CDR3 DNA sequence: TGTGCCAGCAGCTCAGACGGGACATCCGCATCCGAGCAGTACTTC. Its protein is CASSSDGTSASEQYF. The chain uses TRBV5-5 and TRBJ2-7; possible D gene TRBD1, 6 bases. The germline V gene encodes CDR1 SGHKS and CDR2 YYEKEE (reference sequence). With 3 bases removed from V and 6 bases from J, the gap between germline ends came to 19 bases. The CDR3 is made up of 15 amino acids.

The gene calls are TRBV12-3 or TRBV12-4 and TRBJ1-1, with D uncertain. V was shortened by 4 bases and J by 2 bases, with 8 bases between the two germline ends. The CDR3 totals 13 residues. CDR3 DNA sequence: TGTGCCAGCAGTTGGAGAGAAAACACTGAAGCTTTCTTT. Translated, it gives CASSWRENTEAFF.

This clonotype was counted only a few times. The rearrangement joins TRBV5-8 to TRBJ1-6, with 8 bases identical to TRBD1. In germline, CDR1 is SGHTS, CDR2 YDEGEE. The ends lost 4 bases at V and 13 bases at J; junction bases unmatched: 10. The CDR3 extends over 14 amino acids. In DNA form, the CDR3 reads TGTGCCAGCAGCGAGGACAGGGTACTTTGGCCCCTCCACTTT. Amino acids: CASSEDRVLWPLHF.

This clonotype was seen once. The rearrangement links TRBV3-1 to TRBJ2-1; possible D gene TRBD2, 6 bases. CDR3 length: 12 amino acids. Trimming pared 2 bases from V and 12 bases from J, leaving 11 bases between. Per germline, CDR1 LGHDT and CDR2 YNNKEL (reference sequence). The CDR3 here is CASSQTQAGQFF. The CDR3 nucleotides are TGTGCCAGCAGCCAAACCCAAGCGGGGCAGTTCTTC.

This chain joins TRBV20-1 and TRBJ1-2, with a weak D call TRBD1 (6 bases). V was clipped by 5 bases and J by 7 bases, with 20 bases between them. Germline values: CDR1 DFQATT, CDR2 SNEGSKA (reference sequence). The CDR3 runs 14 residues. The CDR3 is CSARTRGGGGGYTF. Here the CDR3 DNA reads TGCAGTGCTCGGACCCGGGGAGGGGGTGGTGGCTACACCTTC.

The sample holds a few counts of this clonotype. The J gene is TRBJ2-7, the V gene TRBV7-9, with D perhaps TRBD2 (6 bases). The germline V and J ends were trimmed by 5 bases and 4 bases, with 18 bases remaining between them. This CDR3 region has 15 residues. Germline values: CDR1 SEHNR, CDR2 FQNEAQ (reference sequence). The CDR3 sequence is CASSDGTAGRYEQYF. Written as DNA, the CDR3 is TGTGCCAGCAGCGACGGGACGGCGGGACGGTACGAGCAGTACTTC.

This clonotype was found many times. This rearrangement joins TRBV18 to TRBJ1-6; maybe TRBD1 (6 bases). The CDR3 totals 14 residues. The V end lost 3 bases, the J end lost 7 bases, and 10 bases lay between the germline ends. In germline, CDR1 is KGHSH, CDR2 LQKENI. The CDR3 loop is CASSPDRKNSPLHF. The CDR3 coding sequence is TGTGCCAGCTCACCCGACAGGAAGAATTCACCCCTCCACTTT.

The V and J genes are TRBV29-1 and TRBJ1-1; weak D call: TRBD1 (5 bases). The CDR3 is 9 residues long. Germline CDR1 and CDR2: SQVTM and ANQGSEA. Trimming removed 7 bases at V and 8 bases at J, with 8 bases between. The CDR3 here is CSAGIEAFF. DNA for the CDR3: TGCAGCGCAGGGATAGAAGCTTTCTTT.

This clonotype was seen more than once but under ten times. The chain is built from TRBV20-1 and TRBJ2-1; D not resolved. V gave up 2 bases and J gave up 0 bases, with 11 bases separating them. The CDR3 spans 15 residues. Germline CDR1 DFQATT, CDR2 SNEGSKA (reference sequence). The CDR3: CSARNGQSSYNEQFF. The CDR3 coding sequence is TGCAGTGCTAGAAATGGGCAAAGCTCCTACAATGAGCAGTTCTTC.

The gene calls are TRBV27 and TRBJ1-2; D is unclear. CDR3 size: 15 residues. The V and J ends lost 5 bases and 4 bases respectively, with 17 bases between them. The germline gives CDR1 MNHEY, CDR2 SMNVEV (reference sequence). CDR3 sequence (DNA): TGTGCCAGCAGTCCCGCCGGGATACGAAGCTATGGCTACACCTTC. Translated: CASSPAGIRSYGYTF.